A selection of T cell receptor beta chains follows, all from one sample in a study of cytomegalovirus exposure and HLA in healthy donors. Clones were read by immunoSEQ multiplex PCR, and TCRdb kept only the in-frame ones, dropping some. In the table there are over 100,000 clones, about 70% of which are singletons. The specimen was PBMCs. Receptor source: a woman in her 30s in good health and CMV-seronegative. CDR3s include the opening cysteine and the closing phenylalanine or tryptophan. D genes are given only for firm matches. Size tells how often a clone was seen (once, few, many) or the class of an expanded clone, and some rows leave it out.

>-|TRBD1|15|TRBV11-2|TRBJ2-2
TGTGCCAGCAGATTGACAGGGGGTGAGGCCGGGGAGCTGTTTTTT
CASRLTGGEAGELFF
>few|-|11|TRBV7-9|TRBJ2-3
TGTGCCAGCAGCAGGGGAGATACGCAGTATTTT
CASSRGDTQYF
>few|-|14|TRBV10-3|TRBJ1-1
TGTGCCATCGGTTCCGGACAGAATATCGCTGAAGCTTTCTTT
CAIGSGQNIAEAFF
>few|TRBD2|19|TRBV5-6|TRBJ2-1
TGTGCCAGCAGCTTGGATTTGGTGTTGGGACTAGCGCAGGACAATGAGCAGTTCTTC
CASSLDLVLGLAQDNEQFF
>-|-|13|TRBV15|TRBJ2-1
TGTGCCACCAGCAGCCAAGGGGGCAATGAGCAGTTCTTC
CATSSQGGNEQFF
>few|TRBD1|14|TRBV6-6|TRBJ1-1
TGTGCCAGCAGCTCACAGGGGGCCAACTATGAAGCTTTCTTT
CASSSQGANYEAFF
>-|-|15|TRBV19|TRBJ1-4
TGTGCCAGTAGTATTAAGAGGGCGGCTAATGAAAAACTGTTTTTT
CASSIKRAANEKLFF
>-|TRBD2|14|TRBV4-2|TRBJ2-1
TGTGCCAGCAGCCAGGGGGGACTACTCAATGAGCAGTTCTTC
CASSQGGLLNEQFF
>-|-|15|TRBV27|TRBJ1-3
TGTGCCAGCAGTTTACGGGGTTCCTCTGGAAACACCATATATTTT
CASSLRGSSGNTIYF
>once|-|14|TRBV5-1|TRBJ1-2
TGCGCCAGCAGCTTGGATGAGGGAATCTATGGCTACACCTTC
CASSLDEGIYGYTF
>-|-|13|TRBV6-5|TRBJ1-1
TGTGCCAGCAGTCTACAGATGAACACTGAAGCTTTCTTT
CASSLQMNTEAFF
>few|TRBD1|17|TRBV4-1|TRBJ1-6
TGCGCCAGCAGCCAAGGACCCGGGACAGCCAATAATTCACCCCTCCACTTT
CASSQGPGTANNSPLHF
>-|-|15|TRBV5-1|TRBJ2-5
TGCGCCAGCAGCTTTGGGGGAGGTTCGGAAGAGACCCAGTACTTC
CASSFGGGSEETQYF
>-|TRBD1|15|TRBV4-3|TRBJ1-1
TGCGCCAGCAGCGAAGGGACAGGGGGCTTTGCTGAAGCTTTCTTT
CASSEGTGGFAEAFF
>-|TRBD1|15|TRBV6-5|TRBJ2-3
TGTGCCAGCAGTCAAGTATACCCAGGGGGAGATACGCAGTATTTT
CASSQVYPGGDTQYF
>once|-|13|TRBV2|TRBJ1-2
TGTGCCAGCAGTGAAACAGGCTTCTATGGCTACACCTTC
CASSETGFYGYTF
>few|TRBD1|15|TRBV4-2|TRBJ1-1
TGTGCCAGCAGCCAAGGGGACAGGGGATTGGGTGAAGCTTTCTTT
CASSQGDRGLGEAFF
>-|-|11|TRBV2|TRBJ2-7
TGTGCCAGCAGTCTCTCCGACGAGCAGTACTTC
CASSLSDEQYF
>-|TRBD1|15|TRBV4-3|TRBJ2-5
TGCGCCAGCAGCCAAGGGACAGGGAATTGGGAGACCCAGTACTTC
CASSQGTGNWETQYF
>-|-|16|TRBV25-1|TRBJ1-1
TGTGCCAGCAGTGAATGGGGGGGCTCAAAGGACACTGAAGCTTTCTTT
CASSEWGGSKDTEAFF
>-|TRBD1|15|TRBV5-1|TRBJ1-1
TGCGCCAGCAGCGGGGACAGGGTCTTGTTCACTGAAGCTTTCTTT
CASSGDRVLFTEAFF
>-|TRBD2|16|TRBV7-7|TRBJ2-5
TGTGCTAGCAGGTCGCTAGCGGGGGGGGATCAAGAGACCCAGTACTTC
CASRSLAGGDQETQYF
>-|-|13|TRBV29-1|TRBJ1-1
TGCAGCTCCTCCGGGGAGGGGGACACTGAAGCTTTCTTT
CSSSGEGDTEAFF
>once|-|12|TRBV5-1|TRBJ1-2
TGCGCCAGCAGCGGGCAGGACTATGGCTACACCTTC
CASSGQDYGYTF
>-|TRBD1|14|TRBV5-6|TRBJ1-1
TGTGCCAGCAACATAGGACAGGGACGGACTGAAGCTTTCTTT
CASNIGQGRTEAFF
>-|TRBD1|15|TRBV27|TRBJ1-5
TGTGCCAGCAGTTTATCTAGGACAGGGCATCAGCCCCAGCATTTT
CASSLSRTGHQPQHF
>-|-|16|TRBV2|TRBJ2-2
TGTGCCAGCAGTGGTTCGGTGTCCAGGGAAACCGGGGAGCTGTTTTTT
CASSGSVSRETGELFF
>-|-|14|TRBV18|TRBJ1-2
TGTGCCAGCTCACAAACTATTGACCCCTATGGCTACACCTTC
CASSQTIDPYGYTF
>-|-|12|TRBV7-9|TRBJ2-7
TGTTCCAGCAGCGACTATCAAGAGGAGCAGTACTTC
CSSSDYQEEQYF
>-|TRBD2|14|TRBV5-6|TRBJ2-7
TGTGCCACCCACCCAGCGGGAGTCGTCTACGAGCAGTACTTC
CATHPAGVVYEQYF
>-|-|11|TRBV6-6|TRBJ2-5
TGTGCCAGCCAAAGGAGTGAGACCCAGTACTTC
CASQRSETQYF
>-|-|11|TRBV9|TRBJ1-2
TGTGCCAGCAGCGTAGGAGGTGGCTACACCTTC
CASSVGGGYTF
>-|-|14|TRBV6-5|TRBJ1-1
TGTGCCACCCTCCGGGACACCACGAACACTGAAGCTTTCTTT
CATLRDTTNTEAFF
>-|-|14|TRBV5-1|TRBJ2-2
TGCGCCAGCAGCTTAAACCTAGCTGCCGGGGAGCTGTTTTTT
CASSLNLAAGELFF
>-|-|14|TRBV5-1|TRBJ1-4
TGCGCCAGCAGCTTGTGGGGGGGAGGTGAAAAACTGTTTTTT
CASSLWGGGEKLFF
>-|-|14|TRBV7-3|TRBJ2-1
TGTGCCAGCAGCCCGACCCAGGGATTTGGTGAGCAGTTCTTC
CASSPTQGFGEQFF
>-|TRBD1|14|TRBV30|TRBJ1-1
TGTGCCTGGAGTCCTTGGGACAGCCGGAATGAAGCTTTCTTT
CAWSPWDSRNEAFF
>-|-|13|TRBV30|TRBJ1-4
TGTGCCTGGAGTGAGGGGTTAAATGAAAAACTGTTTTTT
CAWSEGLNEKLFF
>-|-|14|TRBV19|TRBJ1-1
TGTGCCAGTAGTACAGGACAGCTCCACACTGAAGCTTTCTTT
CASSTGQLHTEAFF
>-|TRBD1|16|TRBV9|TRBJ2-3
TGTGCCAGCAGCATAATACCGGGACAGAACACAGATACGCAGTATTTT
CASSIIPGQNTDTQYF
>medium-sized|-|15|TRBV7-3|TRBJ1-4
TGTGCCAGCAGCCCACACGGGGCAACTAATGAAAAACTGTTTTTT
CASSPHGATNEKLFF
>-|TRBD2|16|TRBV5-1|TRBJ2-7
TGCGCCAGCAGCCCGGGGGGGACTAGCGGGGCCTACGAGCAGTACTTC
CASSPGGTSGAYEQYF
>-|-|13|TRBV7-2|TRBJ2-5
TGTGCCAGCAGCTTAACTAGCTTGGAGACCCAGTACTTC
CASSLTSLETQYF
>-|TRBD1|15|TRBV4-3|TRBJ1-2
TGCGCCAGCAGCCAGGGACAGGGTACTAACTATGGCTACACCTTC
CASSQGQGTNYGYTF
>-|-|17|TRBV27|TRBJ1-2
TGTGCCAGCAGCGGGGGAGGCCTCCAGGGATACTACTATGGCTACACCTTC
CASSGGGLQGYYYGYTF
>once|-|13|TRBV19|TRBJ1-2
TGTGCCACCACCCTCCGACAGGCATATGGCTACACCTTC
CATTLRQAYGYTF